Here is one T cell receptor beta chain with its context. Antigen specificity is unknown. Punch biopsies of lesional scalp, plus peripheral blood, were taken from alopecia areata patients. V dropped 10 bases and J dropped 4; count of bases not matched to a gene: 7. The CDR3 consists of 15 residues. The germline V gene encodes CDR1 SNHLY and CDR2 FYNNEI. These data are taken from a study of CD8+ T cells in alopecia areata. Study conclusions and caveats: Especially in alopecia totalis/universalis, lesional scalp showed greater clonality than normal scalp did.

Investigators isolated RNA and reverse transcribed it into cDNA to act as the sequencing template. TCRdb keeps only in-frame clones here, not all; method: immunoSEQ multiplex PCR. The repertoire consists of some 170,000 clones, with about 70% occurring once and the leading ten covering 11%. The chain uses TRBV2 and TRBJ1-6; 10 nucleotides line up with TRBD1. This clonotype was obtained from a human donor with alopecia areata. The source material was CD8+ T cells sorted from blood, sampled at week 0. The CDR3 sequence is CAIPSDRGYNSPLHF. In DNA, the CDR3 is TGTGCCATCCCTTCGGACAGGGGGTATAATTCACCCCTCCACTTT.